This TCR beta chain was found in a study of shared clonotypes between healthy human individuals. V lost 5 bases, J lost 0 bases, and 3 bases stayed unmatched. Germline-derived CDR1 and CDR2 are SGHTA and FQGTGA. This CDR3 region has 15 residues. The table came from immunoSEQ multiplex PCR; TCRdb's copy has only in-frame clones and leaves some out. In the table there are some 2,100,000 clones, about 93% of which are singletons. CD45RO-negative CD8 cells positively selected for CCR7 made up the naive population, which excluded terminally differentiated effector memory CD45RA+ cells. The source of this sequence is a man younger than 30 in good health. Some clones in this sample may be carry-over from other donors' samples. The sample comprised naive CD8+ T cells from PBMCs. The chain is built from TRBV7-3 and TRBJ1-1, with 10 bases matching TRBD1. CDR3 region: CASSPGQGMNTEAFF. Here the CDR3 DNA reads TGTGCCAGCAGCCCGGGACAGGGGATGAACACTGAAGCTTTCTTT.